This record looks at one T cell receptor (beta chain) sequence and its context. A much bigger clone sits one base away, suggesting this may be a read error. TCRbeta libraries were built with three rounds of nested PCR, modified from ARM-PCR. MiXCR was run by TCRdb on the multiplex PCR reads, yielding one entry per CDR3 protein. This table has tens of thousands of distinct CDR3 sequences, under 70% appearing once. This sample's RNA came from whole unsorted tissue. The normal lung tissue was taken more than 3 cm from the tumor edge. The data were obtained in a study of tumor and adjacent non-tumor tissue in lung cancer. The clonotype comes from a woman aged 45-60 years with non-small cell lung cancer. Sequenced input: distant non-tumor lung tissue.

CDR3 loop: CTSTSSGTSRGEETQYF. The DNA of the CDR3 is TGTACCAGCACTTCATCCGGGACGTCCCGCGGCGAAGAGACCCAGTACTTC. This chain joins TRBV6-2 or TRBV6-3 and TRBJ2-5; D could derive from TRBD1 or TRBD2 (5 bases each). The CDR3 runs to 17 residues. Germline loops: CDR1 MNHEY, CDR2 SVGEGT.